This T cell receptor (beta chain) emerged from a study of radiotherapy plus CTLA-4 blockade in lung cancer. Only in-frame clones appear in the TCRdb table, and some are missing; sequencing was by immunoSEQ multiplex PCR. The sample yields roughly 32,000 clones, 70% to 75% seen once. Deletions cut 0 bases from V and 0 bases from J, with 9 bases between. From germline, CDR1 is MGHRA and CDR2 YSYEKL. This CDR3 spans 16 amino acids. The chain has TRBV4-1 and TRBJ1-5; D is unresolved. The sequencing used peripheral blood, collected from a patient treated with radiotherapy plus ipilimumab. The source is a human donor with non-small cell lung cancer that progressed on radiotherapy plus ipilimumab. The CDR3 DNA reads as TGCGCCAGCAGCCAAGAGACTTCTTATAGCAATCAGCCCCAGCATTTT. It is translated as CASSQETSYSNQPQHF.